This T cell receptor (beta chain) was sequenced during a study of tissue T cells after allogeneic stem cell transplantation. CDR3 sequences, V/J genes, frequencies and template counts came from survey-depth TCRbeta sequencing. The method was immunoSEQ multiplex PCR; TCRdb's version includes in-frame clones alone and lacks a portion of them. The table shows some 2,200 clones, with roughly 55% occurring only once. The time point: mouse harvest day 7 after allogeneic transplant. The graft held 10^6 splenic CD5+ T cells and 10^7 T-cell-depleted bone marrow cells. B6 (H2b) cells into BALB/c (H2d) mice; tissues taken at day 7 or 14. As for this clone: No antigen is known for it. The germline and genes are mouse ones. The CDR3 end lies 1 residue beyond the end of the read and is filled in from the germline J gene.

Overall study results and limits: Motif-based clustering found tissue-specific repertoire signatures shared across patients, though few clones were shared. This small cohort was clinically heterogeneous, and sampling depth was a limitation.

The CDR3 contains 12 residues. CDR1 SNHLY and CDR2 FYNGKV come from the germline V gene (reference sequence). The V end was cut by 0 bases, the J end by 6 bases, with 3 bases between. The V call is TRBV3, the J call TRBJ2-1; D remains ambiguous. Sequences were obtained from spleen. The origin of this receptor is a female BALB/c mouse given C57BL/6 T cells with graft-versus-host disease after an allogeneic hematopoietic cell transplant. The DNA read from the CDR3 is TGTGCCAGCAGCTTAGCGCCTGCTGAGCAGTTC. Translating it yields CASSLAPAEQF. The whole CDR3 region reads CASSLAPAEQFF.